The 5 T cell receptor beta chains in this list originate from one sample, sequenced in a study of Tregs in tolerant kidney transplant recipients. Method: immunoSEQ multiplex PCR; TCRdb's copy keeps in-frame clones and lacks some. This sample's table has tens of thousands of clones. Related graft donors supplied nonmyeloablative bone marrow transplants, and mixed chimerism was transient. The material was CD4+ T cells from blood (PBMCs), obtained 24 months after the transplant. The receptors were sampled from a human patient who received a combined kidney and bone marrow transplant. Some T cells may be supplied by the graft donor.

Worth noting for this clone: With the read ending 3 residues before the CDR3 end, the germline J gene is used to fill in that end. The chain uses TRBV6-2 or TRBV6-3 and TRBJ2-3; 8 bases fit TRBD2. The CDR3 contains 15 residues. CDR1 is MNHEY, CDR2 SVGEGT, per germline. J was trimmed by 6 bases and V by 7 bases; bases with no gene match: 12. CDR3 protein: CASTTPGKREDTQYF. Partial CDR3 DNA: TGTGCCAGCACCACGCCAGGAAAGCGGGAGGATACG.

Worth noting for this clone: Read data end 3 residues before the CDR3 end; the end is taken from the germline J gene. The chain uses TRBV19 and TRBJ2-6; 9 bases align to TRBD1. The CDR3 is made up of 15 amino acids. Germline CDR1 reads LNHDA; CDR2 reads SQIVND (reference sequence). The J segment lost 4 bases and the V segment lost 9 bases, leaving 7 bases of the junction unmatched. CDR3 amino acids: CASTGTGTGANVLTF. The sequenced part of the CDR3 DNA is TGTGCCAGCACCGGGACAGGGACCGGGGCCAACGTC. The full variable domain, with the rest looked up from reference TRBV19 and TRBJ2-6, is DGGITQSPKYLFRKEGQNVTLSCEQNLNHDAMYWYRQDPGQGLRLIYYSQIVNDFQKGDIAEGYSVSREKKESFPLTVTSAQKNPTAFYLCASTGTGTGANVLTFGAGSRLTVL.

Note on this clone: The read is 3 residues too short to cover the CDR3 end, so that end is filled in from the germline J gene. V is TRBV7-6 and J is TRBJ2-6; TRBD1 might be the D (6 bases). This CDR3 region has 16 residues. Germline lookup yields CDR1 SGHVS and CDR2 FNYEAQ. V was shortened by 3 bases and J by 0 bases, with 9 bases between the two germline ends. The part of the CDR3 DNA that was read is TGTGCCAGCAGCTTGGACAGAAACTCTGGGGCCAACGTC. Its protein product is CASSLDRNSGANV. The CDR3 reads in full as CASSLDRNSGANVLTF. Variable domain in full (rest from reference TRBV7-6 and TRBJ2-6): GAGVSQSPRYKVTKRGQDVALRCDPISGHVSLYWYRQALGQGPEFLTYFNYEAQQDKSGLPNDRFSAERPEGSISTLTIQRTEQRDSAMYRCASSLDRNSGANVLTFGAGSRLTVL.

On this clone: The CDR3 end falls 3 residues outside the read, so it is completed with the germline J gene. The chain joins TRBV20-1 to TRBJ1-2; 9 bases match TRBD1. The germline V gene encodes CDR1 DFQATT and CDR2 SNEGSKA (reference sequence). This CDR3 comprises 12 residues. The DNA read from the CDR3 is TGCAGTGCCCCGGACAGGGGACAGGGC. This sequence encodes CSAPDRGQG. The whole CDR3 sequence is CSAPDRGQGYTF.

As to this clone: Sequencing ends 3 residues short of the CDR3 end; the germline J gene provides the rest. The chain recombines TRBV28 with TRBJ1-4, with D maybe TRBD1 (6 bases). The germline V gene encodes CDR1 MDHEN and CDR2 SYDVKM. The V end was cut by 7 bases, the J end by 7 bases, with 16 bases between. CDR3 length: 14 amino acids. CDR3 bases read: TGTGCCAGCATATCCGGAGGGGGAGGTGAAAAA. This gives the protein CASISGGGGEK. The complete CDR3 protein is CASISGGGGEKLFF.